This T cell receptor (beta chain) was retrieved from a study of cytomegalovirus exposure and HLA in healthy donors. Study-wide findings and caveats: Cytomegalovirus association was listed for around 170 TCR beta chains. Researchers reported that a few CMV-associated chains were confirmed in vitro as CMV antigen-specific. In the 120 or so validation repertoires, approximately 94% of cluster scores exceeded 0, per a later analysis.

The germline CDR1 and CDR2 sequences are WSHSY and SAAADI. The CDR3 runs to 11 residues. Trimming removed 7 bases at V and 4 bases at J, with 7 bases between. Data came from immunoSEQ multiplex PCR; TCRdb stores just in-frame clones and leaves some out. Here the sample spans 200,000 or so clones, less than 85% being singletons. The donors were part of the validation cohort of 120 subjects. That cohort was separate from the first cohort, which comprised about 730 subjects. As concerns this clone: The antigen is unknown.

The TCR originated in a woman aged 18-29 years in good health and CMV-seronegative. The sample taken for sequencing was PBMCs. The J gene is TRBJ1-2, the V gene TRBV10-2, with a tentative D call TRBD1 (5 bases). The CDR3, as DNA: TGCGCCAGCACGGGGCTCTATGGCTACACCTTC. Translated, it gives CASTGLYGYTF.